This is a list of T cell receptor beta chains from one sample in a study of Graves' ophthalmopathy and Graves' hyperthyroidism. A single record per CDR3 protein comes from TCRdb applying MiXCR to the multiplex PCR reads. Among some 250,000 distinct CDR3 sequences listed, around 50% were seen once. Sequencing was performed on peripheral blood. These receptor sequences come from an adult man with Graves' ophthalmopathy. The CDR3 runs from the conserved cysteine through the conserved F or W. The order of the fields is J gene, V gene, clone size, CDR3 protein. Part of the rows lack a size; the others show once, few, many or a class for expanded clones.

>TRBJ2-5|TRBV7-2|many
CASSYSSGLRGETQYF
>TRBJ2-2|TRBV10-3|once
CASSLTGVNTGELFF
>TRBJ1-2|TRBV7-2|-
CASSQEYGTGADGYTF
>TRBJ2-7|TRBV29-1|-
CSVGLTGPDEQYF
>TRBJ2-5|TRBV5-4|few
CASSLIQGQETQYF
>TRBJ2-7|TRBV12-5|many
CASGPTVYEQYF
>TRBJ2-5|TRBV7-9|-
CASSLGGGPGRETQYF
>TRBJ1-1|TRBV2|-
CASSARDRGPSEAFF
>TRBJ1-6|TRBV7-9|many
CASSTGVYNSPLHF
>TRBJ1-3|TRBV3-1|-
CASSQDGGRTDF
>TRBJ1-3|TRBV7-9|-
CASSLGTGGRNTIYF
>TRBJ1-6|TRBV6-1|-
CASSYSAEGSPLHF
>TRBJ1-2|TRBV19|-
CASSLPDRVYGYTF
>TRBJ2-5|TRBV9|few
CASSVGASGGAAETQYF
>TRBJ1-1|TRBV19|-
CASSVTGFGPNEAFF
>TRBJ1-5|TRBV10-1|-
CAGSWPGQLTSNQPQHF